This T cell receptor beta chain was sequenced for a study of CD8+CD57+ T cells in acquired aplastic anemia. The CDR3 is made up of 13 amino acids. Trimming took off 3 bases at V and 5 bases at J, with 8 bases between the two ends. Germline assignment: CDR1 LNHDA and CDR2 SQIVND (reference sequence). Those patients picked for sequencing had displayed CD8+CD57+ cell expansion on flow cytometry. This clonotype came up many times. Both TCR beta VDJ combination and CDR3 sequence profiling were carried out. Genomic DNA was the template for this profiling. Each CDR3 protein is one row after TCRdb ran MiXCR on the reads. The table has about 240,000 distinct CDR3 sequences, around 46% seen once.

Specimen: sorted CD4+, CD8+, or CD8+CD57+ T cells (not recorded which) from PBMCs. The receptor's source is a human donor with aplastic anemia. The chain combines TRBV19 with TRBJ2-1; D call uncertain. The CDR3 DNA is TGTGCCAGTAGTATTTATCGGCACAATGAGCAGTTCTTC. Amino acids: CASSIYRHNEQFF.